Listed below are T cell receptor beta chains from one sample, sequenced in a study of cytomegalovirus exposure and HLA in healthy donors. Here immunoSEQ multiplex PCR was the method, and the copy in TCRdb shows in-frame clones only, minus some. The sample has 170,000 or so clones, less than 90% seen once. The sample consisted of PBMCs. Receptors originate from a man between 50 and 59 years old in good health and CMV-seronegative. Both conserved end residues are part of each CDR3. D genes are given only for firm matches. Only some rows state a clone size, as once, few, many or a class for expanded clones.

cdr3_aa: CASSRIDSRGEQYF
cdr3_nt: TGTGCCAGCTCACGTATTGACTCTAGGGGCGAGCAGTACTTC
cdr3_length: 14
d_call: NA
j_call: TRBJ2-7
clone_size: NA
v_call: TRBV18

cdr3_aa: CASSTGLGITDTQYF
cdr3_nt: TGTGCCAGCAGCACCGGACTAGGGATCACAGATACGCAGTATTTT
cdr3_length: 15
d_call: TRBD2
j_call: TRBJ2-3
clone_size: once
v_call: TRBV9

cdr3_aa: CASSVPLLGGPTDTQYF
cdr3_nt: TGTGCCAGCAGCGTCCCCCTACTAGGGGGCCCCACAGATACGCAGTATTTT
cdr3_length: 17
d_call: TRBD1
j_call: TRBJ2-3
clone_size: NA
v_call: TRBV9

cdr3_aa: CASSVVGGPEAFF
cdr3_nt: TGTGCCAGCAGCGTAGTCGGGGGACCTGAAGCTTTCTTT
cdr3_length: 13
d_call: NA
j_call: TRBJ1-1
clone_size: NA
v_call: TRBV9

cdr3_aa: CASNLAGSFTDTQYF
cdr3_nt: TGTGCCAGTAATCTAGCGGGCTCCTTCACAGATACGCAGTATTTT
cdr3_length: 15
d_call: TRBD2
j_call: TRBJ2-3
clone_size: NA
v_call: TRBV19

cdr3_aa: CASRFRGSSISPLHF
cdr3_nt: TGTGCCAGCAGGTTCAGGGGGTCCTCCATCTCACCCCTCCACTTT
cdr3_length: 15
d_call: TRBD1
j_call: TRBJ1-6
clone_size: NA
v_call: TRBV7-2

cdr3_aa: CASSSPSRSSTYEQYF
cdr3_nt: TGTGCCAGTAGTTCTCCTAGCAGGTCCTCAACCTACGAGCAGTACTTC
cdr3_length: 16
d_call: NA
j_call: TRBJ2-7
clone_size: NA
v_call: TRBV19

cdr3_aa: CASSPGTGRRTEAFF
cdr3_nt: TGTGCCAGCAGTCCCGGGACAGGGAGGAGGACTGAAGCTTTCTTT
cdr3_length: 15
d_call: TRBD1
j_call: TRBJ1-1
clone_size: NA
v_call: TRBV2

cdr3_aa: CASSSLTLAGTSTDTQYF
cdr3_nt: TGTGCCAGCAGCTCCCTAACTTTAGCGGGAACTAGCACAGATACGCAGTATTTT
cdr3_length: 18
d_call: TRBD2
j_call: TRBJ2-3
clone_size: NA
v_call: TRBV5-6

cdr3_aa: CASSVRQGAPAGANVLTF
cdr3_nt: TGTGCCAGCAGCGTACGGCAGGGGGCCCCGGCTGGGGCCAACGTCCTGACTTTC
cdr3_length: 18
d_call: TRBD1
j_call: TRBJ2-6
clone_size: NA
v_call: TRBV9

cdr3_aa: CASSQGTEQETQYF
cdr3_nt: TGTGCCAGCAGCCAGGGGACAGAACAAGAGACCCAGTACTTC
cdr3_length: 14
d_call: TRBD1
j_call: TRBJ2-5
clone_size: once
v_call: TRBV7-9

cdr3_aa: CASSWLSSRGTNEQFF
cdr3_nt: TGCGCCAGCAGCTGGTTGTCGTCTAGGGGGACGAATGAGCAGTTCTTC
cdr3_length: 16
d_call: NA
j_call: TRBJ2-1
clone_size: NA
v_call: TRBV5-1

cdr3_aa: CASRSLNQPQHF
cdr3_nt: TGTGCCAGCAGGTCTCTGAATCAGCCCCAGCATTTT
cdr3_length: 12
d_call: NA
j_call: TRBJ1-5
clone_size: NA
v_call: TRBV28

cdr3_aa: CASAPIIRAGTGELFF
cdr3_nt: TGCGCCAGCGCACCTATTATTAGGGCGGGCACCGGGGAGCTGTTTTTT
cdr3_length: 16
d_call: NA
j_call: TRBJ2-2
clone_size: NA
v_call: TRBV4-3

cdr3_aa: CASSPDRSYGYTF
cdr3_nt: TGTGCCAGCAGCCCCGACAGGAGCTATGGCTACACCTTC
cdr3_length: 13
d_call: NA
j_call: TRBJ1-2
clone_size: many
v_call: TRBV5-8

cdr3_aa: CASSTTGTGGVYEQYF
cdr3_nt: TGTGCCAGCAGCACAACTGGGACAGGGGGCGTCTACGAGCAGTACTTC
cdr3_length: 16
d_call: TRBD1
j_call: TRBJ2-7
clone_size: NA
v_call: TRBV11-2

cdr3_aa: CASSFEGNTGELFF
cdr3_nt: TGCGCCAGCAGCTTTGAGGGGAACACCGGGGAGCTGTTTTTT
cdr3_length: 14
d_call: NA
j_call: TRBJ2-2
clone_size: NA
v_call: TRBV5-1

cdr3_aa: CASSVDLKTETQYF
cdr3_nt: TGTGCCAGCAGCGTAGACTTAAAAACGGAGACCCAGTACTTC
cdr3_length: 14
d_call: NA
j_call: TRBJ2-5
clone_size: NA
v_call: TRBV9

cdr3_aa: CASSPDRNYGYTF
cdr3_nt: TGTGCCAGCAGCCCGGACAGGAACTATGGCTACACCTTC
cdr3_length: 13
d_call: TRBD1
j_call: TRBJ1-2
clone_size: NA
v_call: TRBV6-5

cdr3_aa: CALELTAGSGSYNEQFF
cdr3_nt: TGTGCCCTCGAGCTTACGGCAGGGTCAGGCTCCTACAATGAGCAGTTCTTC
cdr3_length: 17
d_call: NA
j_call: TRBJ2-1
clone_size: once
v_call: TRBV11-2

cdr3_aa: CASSPAGREETQYF
cdr3_nt: TGTGCCAGCTCGCCAGCGGGAAGGGAAGAGACCCAGTACTTC
cdr3_length: 14
d_call: TRBD2
j_call: TRBJ2-5
clone_size: NA
v_call: TRBV18

cdr3_aa: CASSLGAGGDYEQYF
cdr3_nt: TGTGCCAGCAGCTTGGGGGCGGGGGGGGACTACGAGCAGTACTTC
cdr3_length: 15
d_call: TRBD2
j_call: TRBJ2-7
clone_size: NA
v_call: TRBV5-5

cdr3_aa: CASSGTPVDEQFF
cdr3_nt: TGTGCCAGCAGTGGGACACCGGTCGATGAGCAGTTCTTC
cdr3_length: 13
d_call: NA
j_call: TRBJ2-1
clone_size: NA
v_call: TRBV11-3

cdr3_aa: CASSSTGGRSYNEQFF
cdr3_nt: TGTGCCAGCAGCTCGACGGGGGGCCGGTCCTACAATGAGCAGTTCTTC
cdr3_length: 16
d_call: NA
j_call: TRBJ2-1
clone_size: NA
v_call: TRBV11-3

cdr3_aa: CASSPLGGVYNEQFF
cdr3_nt: TGTGCCAGCTCACCATTAGGCGGGGTCTACAATGAGCAGTTCTTC
cdr3_length: 15
d_call: NA
j_call: TRBJ2-1
clone_size: NA
v_call: TRBV18

cdr3_aa: CASSNRGAANTGELFF
cdr3_nt: TGTGCCAGTAGTAACCGGGGGGCCGCGAACACCGGGGAGCTGTTTTTT
cdr3_length: 16
d_call: NA
j_call: TRBJ2-2
clone_size: NA
v_call: TRBV19

cdr3_aa: CASSLRNRVTETQYF
cdr3_nt: TGTGCCAGCAGCCTAAGAAACCGGGTAACAGAGACCCAGTACTTC
cdr3_length: 15
d_call: NA
j_call: TRBJ2-5
clone_size: NA
v_call: TRBV7-2

cdr3_aa: CASATGTGPQPQHF
cdr3_nt: TGTGCTAGTGCCACCGGGACAGGACCTCAGCCCCAGCATTTT
cdr3_length: 14
d_call: TRBD1
j_call: TRBJ1-5
clone_size: NA
v_call: TRBV12-5

cdr3_aa: CASSLGAATYEQYF
cdr3_nt: TGCGCCAGCAGCTTGGGGGCAGCTACCTACGAGCAGTACTTC
cdr3_length: 14
d_call: NA
j_call: TRBJ2-7
clone_size: NA
v_call: TRBV5-1

cdr3_aa: CASSLAGAKETQYF
cdr3_nt: TGTGCCAGCAGCTTAGCGGGGGCTAAAGAGACCCAGTACTTC
cdr3_length: 14
d_call: NA
j_call: TRBJ2-5
clone_size: NA
v_call: TRBV7-2

cdr3_aa: CASSSGTGTASAFF
cdr3_nt: TGCGCCAGCAGCAGCGGGACAGGGACCGCGTCAGCTTTCTTT
cdr3_length: 14
d_call: TRBD1
j_call: TRBJ1-1
clone_size: once
v_call: TRBV5-1

cdr3_aa: CASSPRQEAGNTIYF
cdr3_nt: TGTGCCAGCTCACCAAGACAGGAGGCTGGAAACACCATATATTTT
cdr3_length: 15
d_call: NA
j_call: TRBJ1-3
clone_size: NA
v_call: TRBV18

cdr3_aa: CAAPAAEGYGYTF
cdr3_nt: TGTGCCGCCCCCGCGGCAGAGGGCTATGGCTACACCTTC
cdr3_length: 13
d_call: NA
j_call: TRBJ1-2
clone_size: NA
v_call: TRBV7-9

cdr3_aa: CASSSTGGLSYEQYF
cdr3_nt: TGCGCCAGCAGCTCGACGGGGGGTCTTTCCTACGAGCAGTACTTC
cdr3_length: 15
d_call: TRBD2
j_call: TRBJ2-7
clone_size: NA
v_call: TRBV4-3

cdr3_aa: CASSLRAGADGYTF
cdr3_nt: TGTGCCAGCAGCTTACGGGCAGGGGCCGATGGCTACACCTTC
cdr3_length: 14
d_call: NA
j_call: TRBJ1-2
clone_size: NA
v_call: TRBV7-9

cdr3_aa: CATQTGGLNQPQHF
cdr3_nt: TGTGCTACGCAAACGGGGGGGTTGAATCAGCCCCAGCATTTT
cdr3_length: 14
d_call: NA
j_call: TRBJ1-5
clone_size: NA
v_call: TRBV28

cdr3_aa: CASSLGQGSNQPQHF
cdr3_nt: TGCGCCAGCAGCTTGGGGCAGGGCAGCAATCAGCCCCAGCATTTT
cdr3_length: 15
d_call: NA
j_call: TRBJ1-5
clone_size: NA
v_call: TRBV5-1

cdr3_aa: CASSAGLAGTQYF
cdr3_nt: TGTGCCAGCAGCGCGGGACTAGCGGGGACGCAGTATTTT
cdr3_length: 13
d_call: TRBD2
j_call: TRBJ2-3
clone_size: NA
v_call: TRBV9

cdr3_aa: CASSLRRLRSWQGKEKLFF
cdr3_nt: TGTGCCAGCAGTCTCCGGCGCTTAAGATCGTGGCAGGGTAAGGAAAAACTGTTTTTT
cdr3_length: 19
d_call: NA
j_call: TRBJ1-4
clone_size: NA
v_call: TRBV7-3

cdr3_aa: CSVGGNTEAFF
cdr3_nt: TGCAGTGTTGGAGGGAACACTGAAGCTTTCTTT
cdr3_length: 11
d_call: NA
j_call: TRBJ1-1
clone_size: NA
v_call: TRBV20-1

cdr3_aa: CASSPQSSGGYEQYF
cdr3_nt: TGTGCCAGCAGCCCCCAGTCTAGCGGGGGGTACGAGCAGTACTTC
cdr3_length: 15
d_call: TRBD2
j_call: TRBJ2-7
clone_size: few
v_call: TRBV7-2

cdr3_aa: CASSSKGVPGNSPLHF
cdr3_nt: TGTGCCAGCAGTTCGAAGGGGGTACCGGGGAATTCACCCCTCCACTTT
cdr3_length: 16
d_call: NA
j_call: TRBJ1-6
clone_size: NA
v_call: TRBV6-5

cdr3_aa: CASSMRGTEAFF
cdr3_nt: TGTGCCAGTAGTATGAGAGGGACTGAAGCTTTCTTT
cdr3_length: 12
d_call: NA
j_call: TRBJ1-1
clone_size: few
v_call: TRBV19

cdr3_aa: CASSLNPSGGKNIQYF
cdr3_nt: TGCGCCAGCAGCTTGAATCCTAGCGGGGGCAAAAACATTCAGTACTTC
cdr3_length: 16
d_call: TRBD2
j_call: TRBJ2-4
clone_size: NA
v_call: TRBV5-1

cdr3_aa: CASSPGQQPQHF
cdr3_nt: TGTGCCAGCAGCCCCGGACAGCAGCCCCAGCATTTT
cdr3_length: 12
d_call: NA
j_call: TRBJ1-5
clone_size: NA
v_call: TRBV7-9

cdr3_aa: CASRGRDEQYF
cdr3_nt: TGTGCCAGCAGAGGGAGAGACGAGCAGTACTTC
cdr3_length: 11
d_call: NA
j_call: TRBJ2-7
clone_size: NA
v_call: TRBV27

cdr3_aa: CASSPHPGPKNIQYF
cdr3_nt: TGTGCCAGCTCACCCCACCCAGGGCCCAAAAACATTCAGTACTTC
cdr3_length: 15
d_call: NA
j_call: TRBJ2-4
clone_size: NA
v_call: TRBV18